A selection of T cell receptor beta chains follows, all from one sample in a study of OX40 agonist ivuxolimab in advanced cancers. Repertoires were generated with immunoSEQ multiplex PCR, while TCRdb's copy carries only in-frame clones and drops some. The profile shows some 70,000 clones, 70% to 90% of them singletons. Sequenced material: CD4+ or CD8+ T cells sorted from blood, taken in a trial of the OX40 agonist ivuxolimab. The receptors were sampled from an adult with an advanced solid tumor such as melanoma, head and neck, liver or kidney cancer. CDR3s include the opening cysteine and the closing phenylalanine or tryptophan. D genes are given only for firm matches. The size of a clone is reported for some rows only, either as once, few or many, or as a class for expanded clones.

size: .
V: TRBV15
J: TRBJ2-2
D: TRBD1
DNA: TGTGCCACCAGCAGAGGTGGGACAGTTAACACCGGGGAGCTGTTTTTT
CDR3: CATSRGGTVNTGELFF

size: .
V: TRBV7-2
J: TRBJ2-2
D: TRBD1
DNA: TGTGCCAGCAGCTTAGGAATGTGGGACAGGGGGCCAGGCACCGGGGAGCTGTTTTTT
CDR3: CASSLGMWDRGPGTGELFF

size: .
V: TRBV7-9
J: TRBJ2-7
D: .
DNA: TGTGCCAGCAGGCCCGGGACATCCCACTCCTACGAGCAGTACTTC
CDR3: CASRPGTSHSYEQYF

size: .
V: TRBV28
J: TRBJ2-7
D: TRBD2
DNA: TGTGCCAGCAGGTTTAGCGGGAGCAACGAGCAGTACTTC
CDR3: CASRFSGSNEQYF

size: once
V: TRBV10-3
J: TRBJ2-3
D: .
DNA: TGTGCCATCAGTATATCAGATACGCAGTATTTT
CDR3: CAISISDTQYF

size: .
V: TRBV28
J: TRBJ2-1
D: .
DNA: TGTGCCAGCACCGCAGACAGGATCAATGAGCAGTTCTTC
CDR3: CASTADRINEQFF

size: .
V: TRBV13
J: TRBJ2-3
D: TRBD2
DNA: TGTGCCAGCAGCTTAGGTGGTAGTCGGGCGGGAGTTTATCCAGATACGCAGTATTTT
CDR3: CASSLGGSRAGVYPDTQYF

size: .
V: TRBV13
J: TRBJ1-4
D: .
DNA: TGTGCCAGCAGCTCAAGTGCTGAAAAACTGTTTTTT
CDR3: CASSSSAEKLFF

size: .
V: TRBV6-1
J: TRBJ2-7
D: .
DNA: TGTGCCAGCGCGTATACTGGGAACTACGAGCAGTACTTC
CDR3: CASAYTGNYEQYF

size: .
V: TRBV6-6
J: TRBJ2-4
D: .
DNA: TGTGCCATCAGAACAATAGCCAAAAACATTCAGTACTTC
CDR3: CAIRTIAKNIQYF

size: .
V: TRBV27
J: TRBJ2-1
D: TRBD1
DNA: TGTGCCAGCAGTTCTTGGACAGGGGGCAATGAGCAGTTCTTC
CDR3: CASSSWTGGNEQFF

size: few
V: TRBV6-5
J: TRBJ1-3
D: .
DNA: TGTGCCAGCAGGTCCGTGGGCGGAAACACCATATATTTT
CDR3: CASRSVGGNTIYF

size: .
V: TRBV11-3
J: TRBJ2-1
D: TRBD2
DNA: TGTGCCAGCAGCTCATCTAGCGGGACTAATGAGCAGTTCTTC
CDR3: CASSSSSGTNEQFF

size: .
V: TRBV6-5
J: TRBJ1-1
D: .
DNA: TGTGCCAGCAGCCCCGGAAAAACCCCCCCTGAAGCTTTCTTT
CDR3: CASSPGKTPPEAFF

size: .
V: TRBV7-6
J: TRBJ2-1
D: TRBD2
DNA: TGTGCCAGCAGCTCCTCAGCGGGAACAGGCAATGAGCAGTTCTTC
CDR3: CASSSSAGTGNEQFF

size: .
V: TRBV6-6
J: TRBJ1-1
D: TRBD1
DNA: TGTGCCAGCAGTTACCAGGGGGCTAGTACTGAAGCTTTCTTT
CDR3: CASSYQGASTEAFF

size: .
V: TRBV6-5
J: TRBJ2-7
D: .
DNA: TGTGCCAGCAGGACTACGTACTCCTACGAGCAGTACTTC
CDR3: CASRTTYSYEQYF

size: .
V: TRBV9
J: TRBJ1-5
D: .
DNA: TGTGCCAGCAGCGTAGGTTTCGGGTTCGGACAGCCCCAGCATTTT
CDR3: CASSVGFGFGQPQHF

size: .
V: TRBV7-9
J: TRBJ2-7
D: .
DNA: TGTGCCAGCAGCTTACCCAGTGCCTACGAGCAGTACTTC
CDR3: CASSLPSAYEQYF

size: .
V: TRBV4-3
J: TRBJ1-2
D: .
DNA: TGCGCCAGCAGCCTTGGAGTTGAGAGTGGCCACACCTTC
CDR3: CASSLGVESGHTF

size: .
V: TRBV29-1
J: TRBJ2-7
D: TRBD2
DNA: TGCAGCGTTGCAGCGGGGGTCTCCGAGCAGTACTTC
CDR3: CSVAAGVSEQYF

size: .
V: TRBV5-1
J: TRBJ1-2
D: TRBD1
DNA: TGCGCCAGCAGCCCCGGACAGGCCTATGGCTACACCTTC
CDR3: CASSPGQAYGYTF

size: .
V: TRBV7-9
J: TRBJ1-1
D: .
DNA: TGTGCCAGCAGCTTAGACGGGTCGTTCACTGAAGCTTTCTTT
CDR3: CASSLDGSFTEAFF

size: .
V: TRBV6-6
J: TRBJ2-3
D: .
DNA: TGTGCCAGCACAATACAAACAGGGCCCTACACAGATACGCAGTATTTT
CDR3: CASTIQTGPYTDTQYF

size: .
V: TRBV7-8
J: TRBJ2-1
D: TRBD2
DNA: TGTGCCAGCAGTTGGCTAGCGGGAGGGTCCTACAATGAGCAGTTCTTC
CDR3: CASSWLAGGSYNEQFF

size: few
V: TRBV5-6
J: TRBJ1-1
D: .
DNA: TGTGCCAGCAGCTTTTCAAGGAGAACTGAAGCTTTCTTT
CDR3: CASSFSRRTEAFF

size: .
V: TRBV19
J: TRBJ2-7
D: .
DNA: TGTGCCAGCAACGCAGCTTGGGGCTCCTACGAGCAGTACTTC
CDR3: CASNAAWGSYEQYF

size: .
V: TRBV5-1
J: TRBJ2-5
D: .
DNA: TGCGCCAGCAGCTTGGCCGGGGTCCGGGAGACCCAGTACTTC
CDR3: CASSLAGVRETQYF

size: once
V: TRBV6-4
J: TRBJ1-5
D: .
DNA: TGTGCCAGCAGTCAACAGGGAGGCAATCAGCCCCAGCATTTT
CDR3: CASSQQGGNQPQHF

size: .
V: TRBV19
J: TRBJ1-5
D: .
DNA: TGTGCCAGTAGTAGGCAGAATAGCAATCAGCCCCAGCATTTT
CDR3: CASSRQNSNQPQHF

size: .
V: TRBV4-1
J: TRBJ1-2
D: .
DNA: TGCGCCAGCAGCCAAGCGGATTTCAACTATGGCTACACCTTC
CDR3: CASSQADFNYGYTF

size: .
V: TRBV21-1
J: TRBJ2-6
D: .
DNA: TGTGCCAGCAGCTGTACTAGCTCTGGGGCCAACGTCCTGACTTTC
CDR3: CASSCTSSGANVLTF

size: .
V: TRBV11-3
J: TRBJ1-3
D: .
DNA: TGTGCCAGCAGCCGGTACTCTGGAAACACCATATATTTT
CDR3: CASSRYSGNTIYF

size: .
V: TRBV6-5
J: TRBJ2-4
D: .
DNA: TGTGCCAGCTGGGCAGGGAGGGCCAAAAACATTCAGTACTTC
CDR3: CASWAGRAKNIQYF

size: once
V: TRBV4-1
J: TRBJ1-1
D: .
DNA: TGCGCCAGCAGCCAAGTCGGGGAAAGGAGCACTGAAGCTTTCTTT
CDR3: CASSQVGERSTEAFF

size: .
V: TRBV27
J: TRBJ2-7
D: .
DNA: TGTGCCAGCAGTTTATCCTGGAGCTCCTACGAGCAGTACTTC
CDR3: CASSLSWSSYEQYF

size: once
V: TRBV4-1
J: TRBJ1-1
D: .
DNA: TGCGCCAGCAGCCTTTTCGTGGGGCAGGACACTGAAGCTTTCTTT
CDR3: CASSLFVGQDTEAFF

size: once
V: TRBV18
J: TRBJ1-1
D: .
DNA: TGTGCCAGCTCACCAGAGCGGGGTTCAATGAACACTGAAGCTTTCTTT
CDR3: CASSPERGSMNTEAFF

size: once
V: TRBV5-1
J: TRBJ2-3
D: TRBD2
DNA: TGCGCCAGCAGCTTATCGGGACTAGCGGGCACAGATACGCAGTATTTT
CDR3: CASSLSGLAGTDTQYF

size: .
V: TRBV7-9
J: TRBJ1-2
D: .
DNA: TGTGCCAGCAGCCTAGGCAACAACTATGGCTACACCTTC
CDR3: CASSLGNNYGYTF

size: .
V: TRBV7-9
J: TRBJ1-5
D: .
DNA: TGTGCCAGCAGCTTAGGCGGGACGGGCAATCAGCCCCAGCATTTT
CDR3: CASSLGGTGNQPQHF

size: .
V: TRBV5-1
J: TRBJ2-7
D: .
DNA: TGCGCCAGCAGCCCCATGACAGCGTCACTCTCCTACGAGCAGTACTTC
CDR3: CASSPMTASLSYEQYF

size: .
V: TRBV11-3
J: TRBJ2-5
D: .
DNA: TGTGCCAGCAGCTCCGGGATAGGGGGGGGAGAGACCCAGTACTTC
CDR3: CASSSGIGGGETQYF

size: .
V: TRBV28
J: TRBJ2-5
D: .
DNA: TGTGCCAGCAGGGGAGGTGGGGCGGGGAGAACCCAGTACTTC
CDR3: CASRGGGAGRTQYF

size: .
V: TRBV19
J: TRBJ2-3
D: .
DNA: TGTGCCAGTATCGGCGGGGGCTTAACCACAGATACGCAGTATTTT
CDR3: CASIGGGLTTDTQYF

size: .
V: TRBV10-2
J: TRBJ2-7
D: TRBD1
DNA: TGCGCCAGCAGTACCGGGACAGGGCTTAACGAGCAGTACTTC
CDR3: CASSTGTGLNEQYF

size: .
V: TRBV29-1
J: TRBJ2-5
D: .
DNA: TGCAGCGTTGGTGGGAGGGGGGTGGAGACCCAGTACTTC
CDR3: CSVGGRGVETQYF

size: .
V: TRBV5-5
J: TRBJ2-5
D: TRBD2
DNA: TGTGCCAGCAGCCTGGCCCGGGGGGAGGTAGAAGAGACCCAGTACTTC
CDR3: CASSLARGEVEETQYF

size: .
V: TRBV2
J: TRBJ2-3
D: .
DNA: TGTGCCAGCAGTGATTCCCTAGTTCCACCTCAGGATACGCAGTATTTT
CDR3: CASSDSLVPPQDTQYF

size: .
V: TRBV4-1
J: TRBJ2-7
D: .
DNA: TGCGCCAGCAGCCAAGATCAAGGGGTCCGGGGCGAGCAGTACTTC
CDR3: CASSQDQGVRGEQYF

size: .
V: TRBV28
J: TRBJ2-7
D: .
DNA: TGTGCCAGCAAGTTGGGGCGGGCGTCCTCCTACGAGCAGTACTTC
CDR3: CASKLGRASSYEQYF

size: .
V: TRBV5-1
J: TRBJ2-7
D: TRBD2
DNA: TGCGCCAGCAGCCAGGGACTAGCAGACTACGAGCAGTACTTC
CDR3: CASSQGLADYEQYF

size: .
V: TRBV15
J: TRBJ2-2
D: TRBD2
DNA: TGTGCCACCAGCAGAGAGGGGCTAGCGGGAGTGAACACCGGGGAGCTGTTTTTT
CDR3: CATSREGLAGVNTGELFF

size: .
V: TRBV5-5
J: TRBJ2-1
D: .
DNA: TGTGCCAGCAGCCGGTGGGAGCGTGAGCAGTTCTTC
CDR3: CASSRWEREQFF